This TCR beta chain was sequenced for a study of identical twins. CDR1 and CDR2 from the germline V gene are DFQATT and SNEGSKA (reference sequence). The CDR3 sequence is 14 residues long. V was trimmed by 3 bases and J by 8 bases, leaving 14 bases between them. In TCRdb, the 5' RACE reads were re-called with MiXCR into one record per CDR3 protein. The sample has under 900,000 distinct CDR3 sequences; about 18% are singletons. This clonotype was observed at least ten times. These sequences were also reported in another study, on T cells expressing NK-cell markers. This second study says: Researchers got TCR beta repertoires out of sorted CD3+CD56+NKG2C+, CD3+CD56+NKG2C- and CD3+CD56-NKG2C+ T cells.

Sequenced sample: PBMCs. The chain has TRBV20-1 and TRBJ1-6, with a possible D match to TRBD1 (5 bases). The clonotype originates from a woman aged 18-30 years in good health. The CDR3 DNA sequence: TGCAGTGCTAGCCGGCAGGGCCGGGATTCACCCCTCCACTTT. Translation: CSASRQGRDSPLHF.